The clone carrying this T cell receptor beta chain was seen a single time. The sample originates from a study of OX40 agonist ivuxolimab in advanced cancers. Study at large: Cancers in dose escalation were hepatocellular, melanoma, renal cell and head and neck.

Clones were sequenced by immunoSEQ multiplex PCR, and TCRdb holds only the in-frame ones, with some missing. In the table there are some 19,000 clones, more than 70% of which are singletons. This CDR3 has 18 amino acids. Germline V gene sequence: CDR1 LGHNT, CDR2 FRNRAP. The J segment lost 1 base and the V segment lost 1 base, leaving 11 bases of the junction unmatched. The chain combines TRBV12-5 with TRBJ2-7; 9 bases are shared with TRBD1. The origin of this receptor is an adult with an advanced solid tumor such as melanoma, head and neck, liver or kidney cancer. Sequencing used CD4+ or CD8+ T cells sorted from blood, obtained in a trial of the OX40 agonist ivuxolimab. CDR3 in amino acids: CASGLAHSGTGISYEQYF. In nucleotides, the CDR3 is TGTGCTAGTGGTTTGGCCCACTCCGGGACAGGGATATCCTACGAGCAGTACTTC.